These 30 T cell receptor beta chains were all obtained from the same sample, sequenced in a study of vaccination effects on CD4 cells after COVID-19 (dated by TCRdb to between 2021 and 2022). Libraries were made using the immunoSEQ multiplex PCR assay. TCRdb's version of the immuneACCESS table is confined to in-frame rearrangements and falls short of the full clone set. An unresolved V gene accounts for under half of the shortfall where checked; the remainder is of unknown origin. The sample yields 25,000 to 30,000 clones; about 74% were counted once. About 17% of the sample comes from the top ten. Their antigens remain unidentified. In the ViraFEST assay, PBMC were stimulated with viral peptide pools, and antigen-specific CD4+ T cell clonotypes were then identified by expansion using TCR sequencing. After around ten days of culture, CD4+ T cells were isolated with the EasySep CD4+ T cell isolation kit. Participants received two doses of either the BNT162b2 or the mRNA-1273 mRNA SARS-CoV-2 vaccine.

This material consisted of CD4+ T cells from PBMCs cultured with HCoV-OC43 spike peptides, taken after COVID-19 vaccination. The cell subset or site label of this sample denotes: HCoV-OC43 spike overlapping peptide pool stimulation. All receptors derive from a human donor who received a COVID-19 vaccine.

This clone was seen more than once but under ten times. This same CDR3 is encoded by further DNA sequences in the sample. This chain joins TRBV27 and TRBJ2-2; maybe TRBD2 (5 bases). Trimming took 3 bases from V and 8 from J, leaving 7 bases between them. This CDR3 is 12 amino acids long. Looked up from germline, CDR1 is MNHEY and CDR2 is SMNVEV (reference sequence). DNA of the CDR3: TGTGCCAGCAGTTTCTGGACTGGGGAGCTGTTTTTT. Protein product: CASSFWTGELFF.

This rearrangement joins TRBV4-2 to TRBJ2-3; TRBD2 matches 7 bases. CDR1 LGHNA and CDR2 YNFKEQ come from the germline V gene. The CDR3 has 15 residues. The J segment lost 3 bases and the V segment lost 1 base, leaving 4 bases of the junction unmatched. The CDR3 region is CASSQVEGGTDTQYF. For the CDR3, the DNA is TGTGCCAGCAGCCAAGTCGAGGGAGGGACAGATACGCAGTATTTT.

CDR3 region: CASSQSGLSERTVLYGYTF. CDR3 DNA: TGTGCCAGCAGCCAATCGGGTTTGTCAGAGAGAACAGTCCTCTATGGCTACACCTTC. The J gene is TRBJ1-2, the V gene TRBV16; no reliable D call. Germline V gives CDR1 KGHSY, CDR2 FQNENV. Trimming pared 0 bases from V and 4 bases from J, leaving 24 bases between. CDR3 length: 19 amino acids.

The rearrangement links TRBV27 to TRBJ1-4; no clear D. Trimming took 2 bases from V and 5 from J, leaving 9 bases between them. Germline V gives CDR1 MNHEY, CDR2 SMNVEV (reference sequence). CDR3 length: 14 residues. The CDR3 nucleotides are TGTGCCAGCAGTTTAAAATTAGGGAATGAAAAACTGTTTTTT. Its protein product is CASSLKLGNEKLFF.

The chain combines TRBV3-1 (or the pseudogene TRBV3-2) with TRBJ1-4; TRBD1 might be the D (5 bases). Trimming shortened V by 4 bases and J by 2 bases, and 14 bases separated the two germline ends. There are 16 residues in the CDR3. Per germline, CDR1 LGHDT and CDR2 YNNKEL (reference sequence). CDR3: CASSPTRGATNEKLFF. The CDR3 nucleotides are TGTGCCAGCAGCCCCACCCGAGGGGCGACTAATGAAAAACTGTTTTTT.

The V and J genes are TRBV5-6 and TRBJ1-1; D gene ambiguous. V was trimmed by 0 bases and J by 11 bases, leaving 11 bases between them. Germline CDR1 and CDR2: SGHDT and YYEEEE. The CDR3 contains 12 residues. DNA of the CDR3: TGTGCCAGCAGCTTGGGGCGGGTAGATGCTTTCTTT. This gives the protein CASSLGRVDAFF.

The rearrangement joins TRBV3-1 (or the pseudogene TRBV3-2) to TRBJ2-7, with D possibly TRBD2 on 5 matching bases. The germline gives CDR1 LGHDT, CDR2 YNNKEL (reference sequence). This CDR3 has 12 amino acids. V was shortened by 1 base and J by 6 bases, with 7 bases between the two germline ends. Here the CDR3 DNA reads TGTGCCAGCAGCCAAGCGGGAACCGAGCAGTACTTC. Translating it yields CASSQAGTEQYF.

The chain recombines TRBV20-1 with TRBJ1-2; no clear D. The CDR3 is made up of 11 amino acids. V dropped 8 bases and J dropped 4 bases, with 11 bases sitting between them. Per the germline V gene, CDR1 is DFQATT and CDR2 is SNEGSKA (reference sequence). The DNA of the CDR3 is TGCAGTCTCGGCGGCAGCTATGGCTACACCTTC. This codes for CSLGGSYGYTF.

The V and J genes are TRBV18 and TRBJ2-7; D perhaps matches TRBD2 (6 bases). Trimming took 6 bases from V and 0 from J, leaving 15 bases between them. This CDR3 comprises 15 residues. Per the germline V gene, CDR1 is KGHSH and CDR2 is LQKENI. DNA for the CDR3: TGTGCCAGCTCCCAGGAGTCCGGGGGCTCCTACGAGCAGTACTTC. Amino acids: CASSQESGGSYEQYF.

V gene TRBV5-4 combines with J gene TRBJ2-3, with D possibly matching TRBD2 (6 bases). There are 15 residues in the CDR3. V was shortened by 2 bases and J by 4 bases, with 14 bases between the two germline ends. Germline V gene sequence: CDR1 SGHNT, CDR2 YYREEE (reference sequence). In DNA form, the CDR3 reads TGTGCCAGCAGCTTCATCCGGGAGAGTCCAGATACGCAGTATTTT. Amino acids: CASSFIRESPDTQYF.

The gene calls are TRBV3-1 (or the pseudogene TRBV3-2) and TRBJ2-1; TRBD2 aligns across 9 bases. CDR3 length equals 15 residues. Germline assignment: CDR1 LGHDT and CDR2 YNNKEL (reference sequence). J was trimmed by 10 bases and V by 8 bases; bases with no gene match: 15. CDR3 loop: CASAEAGGRIGEQFF. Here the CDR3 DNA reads TGTGCCAGCGCCGAGGCGGGAGGGCGGATAGGGGAGCAGTTCTTC.

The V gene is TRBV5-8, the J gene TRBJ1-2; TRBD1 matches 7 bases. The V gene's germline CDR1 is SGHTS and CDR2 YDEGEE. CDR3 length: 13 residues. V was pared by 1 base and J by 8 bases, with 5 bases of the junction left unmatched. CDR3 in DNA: TGTGCCAGCAGCTTGACAGGGGTGGGAGGCTACACCTTC. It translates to CASSLTGVGGYTF.

In nucleotides, the CDR3 is TGTGCCAGCAGACTCGAACGGGAAAGGGCCACGGGCTATTATGGCTACACCTTC. Protein sequence: CASRLERERATGYYGYTF. This chain links TRBV13 with TRBJ1-2; no reliable D call. CDR1 and CDR2 (germline): PRHDT, FYEKMQ (reference sequence). The V and J ends lost 6 bases and 5 bases respectively, with 28 bases between them. This CDR3 spans 18 amino acids.

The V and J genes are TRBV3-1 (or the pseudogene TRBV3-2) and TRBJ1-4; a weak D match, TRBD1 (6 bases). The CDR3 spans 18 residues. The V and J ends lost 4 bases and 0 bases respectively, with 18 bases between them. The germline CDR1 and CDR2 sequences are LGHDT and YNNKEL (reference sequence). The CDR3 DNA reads TGTGCCAGCAGCCCACGAGGAGGGGGTGAGGCAACTAATGAAAAACTGTTTTTT. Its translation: CASSPRGGGEATNEKLFF.

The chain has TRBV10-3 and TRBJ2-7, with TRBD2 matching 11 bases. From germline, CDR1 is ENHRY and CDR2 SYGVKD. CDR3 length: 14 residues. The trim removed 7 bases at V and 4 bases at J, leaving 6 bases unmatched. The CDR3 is CAIMSRTSGYEQYF. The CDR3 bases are TGTGCCATCATGAGTAGGACTAGCGGGTACGAGCAGTACTTC.

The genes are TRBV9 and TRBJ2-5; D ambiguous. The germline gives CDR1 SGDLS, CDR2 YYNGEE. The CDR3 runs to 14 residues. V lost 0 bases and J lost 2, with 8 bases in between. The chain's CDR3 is CASSVGSVQETQYF. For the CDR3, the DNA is TGTGCCAGCAGCGTAGGGTCAGTACAAGAGACCCAGTACTTC.

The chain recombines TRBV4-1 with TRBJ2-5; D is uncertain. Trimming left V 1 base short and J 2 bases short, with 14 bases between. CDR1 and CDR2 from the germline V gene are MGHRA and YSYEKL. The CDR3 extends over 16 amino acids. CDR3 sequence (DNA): TGCGCCAGCAGCCAAGGGGGAAGAACCACACAAGAGACCCAGTACTTC. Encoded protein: CASSQGGRTTQETQYF.

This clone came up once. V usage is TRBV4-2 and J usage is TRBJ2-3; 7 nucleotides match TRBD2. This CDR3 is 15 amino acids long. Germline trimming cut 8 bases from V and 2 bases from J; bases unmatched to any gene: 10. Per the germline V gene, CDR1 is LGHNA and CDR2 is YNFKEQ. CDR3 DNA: TGTGCCAGCGAGCGTGGGGGAGGGAACACAGATACGCAGTATTTT. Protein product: CASERGGGNTDTQYF.

This CDR3 reads CATSNRGETQYF. In DNA form, the CDR3 reads TGTGCCACCAGCAACCGGGGGGAGACCCAGTACTTC. The chain carries TRBV15 and TRBJ2-5, with D tentatively TRBD2 (6 bases). The ends were cut back, 4 bases at V and 5 bases at J, with 8 bases in the middle. The CDR3 covers 12 residues. Germline assignment: CDR1 LNHNV and CDR2 YYDKDF (reference sequence).

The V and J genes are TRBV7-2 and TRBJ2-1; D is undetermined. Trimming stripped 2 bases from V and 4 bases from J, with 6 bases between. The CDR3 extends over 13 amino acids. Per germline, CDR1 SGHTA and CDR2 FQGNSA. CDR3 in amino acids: CASSLSAYNEQFF. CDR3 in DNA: TGTGCCAGCAGCTTAAGCGCATACAATGAGCAGTTCTTC.

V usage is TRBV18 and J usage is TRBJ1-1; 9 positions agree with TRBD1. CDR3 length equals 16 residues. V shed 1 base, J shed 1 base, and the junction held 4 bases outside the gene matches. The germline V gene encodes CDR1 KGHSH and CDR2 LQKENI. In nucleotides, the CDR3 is TGTGCCAGCTCACCACGCTCGGGACAGGGGAACACTGAAGCTTTCTTT. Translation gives CASSPRSGQGNTEAFF.

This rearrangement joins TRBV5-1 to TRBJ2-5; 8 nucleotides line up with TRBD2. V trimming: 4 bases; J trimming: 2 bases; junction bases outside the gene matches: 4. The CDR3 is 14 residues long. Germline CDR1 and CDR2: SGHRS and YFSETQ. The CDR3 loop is CASSVTSGQETQYF. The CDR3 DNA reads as TGCGCCAGCAGCGTAACTAGCGGTCAAGAGACCCAGTACTTC.

CDR3 DNA sequence: TGCAGTGCTCAGGACTGGGTCGACCAGTACTTC. It specifies CSAQDWVDQYF. The chain recombines TRBV20-1 with TRBJ2-7; TRBD2 is a possible D gene (5 bases). The CDR3 totals 11 residues. Germline CDR1 DFQATT, CDR2 SNEGSKA (reference sequence). V was cut by 5 bases and J by 10 bases, with 15 bases left in between.

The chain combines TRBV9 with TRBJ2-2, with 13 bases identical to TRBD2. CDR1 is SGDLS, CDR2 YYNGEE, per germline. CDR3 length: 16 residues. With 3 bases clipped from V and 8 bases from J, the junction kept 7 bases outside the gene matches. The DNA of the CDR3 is TGTGCCAGCAGCGCCACTAGCGGGAGGGCCTCGGGGGAGCTGTTTTTT. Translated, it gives CASSATSGRASGELFF.

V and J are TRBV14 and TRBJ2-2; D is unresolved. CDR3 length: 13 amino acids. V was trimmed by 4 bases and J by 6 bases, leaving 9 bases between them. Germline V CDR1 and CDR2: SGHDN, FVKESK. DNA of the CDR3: TGTGCCAGCAGCCCAGTCTTTTCCGGGGAGCTGTTTTTT. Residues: CASSPVFSGELFF. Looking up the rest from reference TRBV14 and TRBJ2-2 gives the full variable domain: EAGVTQFPSHSVIEKGQTVTLRCDPISGHDNLYWYRRVMGKEIKFLLHFVKESKQDESGMPNNRFLAERTGGTYSTLKVQPAELEDSGVYFCASSPVFSGELFFGEGSRLTVL.

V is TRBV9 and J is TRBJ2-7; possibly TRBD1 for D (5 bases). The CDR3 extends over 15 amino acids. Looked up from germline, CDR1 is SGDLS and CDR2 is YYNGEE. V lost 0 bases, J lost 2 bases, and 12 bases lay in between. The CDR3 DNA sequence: TGTGCCAGCAGCGTAGCTGACAGCTGGGCCTACGAGCAGTACTTC. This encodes CASSVADSWAYEQYF.

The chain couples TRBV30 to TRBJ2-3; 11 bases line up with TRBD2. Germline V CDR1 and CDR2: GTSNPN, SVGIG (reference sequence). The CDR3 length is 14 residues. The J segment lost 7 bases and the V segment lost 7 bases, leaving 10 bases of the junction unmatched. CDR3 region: CAFGLAGFRNTQYF. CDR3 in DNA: TGTGCCTTCGGACTAGCGGGCTTTAGGAATACGCAGTATTTT. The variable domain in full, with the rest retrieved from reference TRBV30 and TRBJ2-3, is SQTIHQWPATLVQPVGSPLSLECTVEGTSNPNLYWYRQAAGRGLQLLFYSVGIGQISSEVPQNLSASRPQDRQFILSSKKLLLSDSGFYLCAFGLAGFRNTQYFGPGTRLTVL.

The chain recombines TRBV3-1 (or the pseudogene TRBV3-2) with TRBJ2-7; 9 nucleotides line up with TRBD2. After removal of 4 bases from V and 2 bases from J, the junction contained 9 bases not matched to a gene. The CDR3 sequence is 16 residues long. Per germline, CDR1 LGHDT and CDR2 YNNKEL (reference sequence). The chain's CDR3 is CASSRHSGSRAYEQYF. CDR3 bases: TGTGCCAGCAGCCGCCATAGCGGGAGCAGGGCCTACGAGCAGTACTTC.

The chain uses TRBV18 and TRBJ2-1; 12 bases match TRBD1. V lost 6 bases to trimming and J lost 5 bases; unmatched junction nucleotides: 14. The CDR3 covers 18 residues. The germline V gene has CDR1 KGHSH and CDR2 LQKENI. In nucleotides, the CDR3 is TGTGCCAGCTCTTCAAAAGCCCCGGGACAGGGGGCCAACAATGAGCAGTTCTTC. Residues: CASSSKAPGQGANNEQFF.

CDR3: CASSLAGHGGYTF. The CDR3 coding sequence is TGTGCCAGCAGCTTGGCAGGGCACGGTGGCTACACCTTC. The genes are TRBV5-6 and TRBJ1-2, with D possibly matching TRBD1 (5 bases). The CDR3 is made up of 13 amino acids. Germline V CDR1 and CDR2: SGHDT, YYEEEE. Trimming took 0 bases from V and 7 from J, leaving 10 bases between them.